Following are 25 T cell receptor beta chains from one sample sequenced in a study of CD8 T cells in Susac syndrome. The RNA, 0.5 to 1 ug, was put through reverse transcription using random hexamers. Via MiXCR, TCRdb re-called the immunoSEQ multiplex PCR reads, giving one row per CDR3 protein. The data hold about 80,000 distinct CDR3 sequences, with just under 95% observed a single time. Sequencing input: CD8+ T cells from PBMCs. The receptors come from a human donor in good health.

As DNA, the CDR3 is TGTGCCAGCAGTTTGGGGCCCTCTGGAAACACCATATATTTT. Translation gives CASSLGPSGNTIYF. This chain connects TRBV27 to TRBJ1-3; perhaps TRBD1 as D (5 bases). This CDR3 has 14 amino acids. CDR1 and CDR2 from the germline V gene are MNHEY and SMNVEV (reference sequence). Trimming took 3 bases from V and 0 from J, leaving 6 bases between them.

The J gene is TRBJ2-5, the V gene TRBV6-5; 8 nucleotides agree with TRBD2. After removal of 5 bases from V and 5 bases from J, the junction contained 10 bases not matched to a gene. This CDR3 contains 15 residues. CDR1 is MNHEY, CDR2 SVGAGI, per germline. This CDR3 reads CASSVSGGLTETQYF. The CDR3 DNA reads TGTGCCAGCAGTGTGAGCGGGGGATTGACGGAGACCCAGTACTTC.

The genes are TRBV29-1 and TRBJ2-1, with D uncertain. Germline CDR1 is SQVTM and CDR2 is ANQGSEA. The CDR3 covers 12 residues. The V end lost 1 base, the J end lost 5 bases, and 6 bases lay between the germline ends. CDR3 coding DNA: TGCAGCGTTGAAGGGCGAAACAATGAGCAGTTCTTC. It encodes CSVEGRNNEQFF.

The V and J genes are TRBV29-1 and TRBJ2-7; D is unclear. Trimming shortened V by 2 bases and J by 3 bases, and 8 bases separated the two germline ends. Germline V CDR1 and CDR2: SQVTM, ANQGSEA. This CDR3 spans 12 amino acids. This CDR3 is CSVETRGYEQYF. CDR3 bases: TGCAGCGTTGAAACCCGAGGCTACGAGCAGTACTTC.

The CDR3 is CASKLGAYTDTQYF. CDR3 nucleotide sequence: TGTGCCAGCAAATTGGGGGCCTACACAGATACGCAGTATTTT. This chain uses TRBV6-5 with TRBJ2-3; tentatively, D is TRBD1 (6 bases). The length of the CDR3 is 14 residues. With 7 bases removed from V and 2 bases from J, the gap between germline ends came to 13 bases. The V gene's germline CDR1 is MNHEY and CDR2 SVGAGI.

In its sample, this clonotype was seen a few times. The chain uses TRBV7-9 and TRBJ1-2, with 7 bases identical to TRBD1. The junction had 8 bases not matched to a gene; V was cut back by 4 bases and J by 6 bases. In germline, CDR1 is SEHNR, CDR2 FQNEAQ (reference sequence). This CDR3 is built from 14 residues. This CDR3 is CASSSQGEPDGYTF. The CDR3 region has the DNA TGTGCCAGCAGCTCCCAGGGGGAGCCGGATGGCTACACCTTC.

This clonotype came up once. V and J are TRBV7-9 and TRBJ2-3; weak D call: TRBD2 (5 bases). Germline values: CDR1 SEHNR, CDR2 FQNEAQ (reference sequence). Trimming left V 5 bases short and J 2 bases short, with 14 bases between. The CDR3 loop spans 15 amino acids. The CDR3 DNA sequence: TGTGCCAGCAGCGCGACATACGGGAACACAGATACGCAGTATTTT. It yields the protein CASSATYGNTDTQYF.

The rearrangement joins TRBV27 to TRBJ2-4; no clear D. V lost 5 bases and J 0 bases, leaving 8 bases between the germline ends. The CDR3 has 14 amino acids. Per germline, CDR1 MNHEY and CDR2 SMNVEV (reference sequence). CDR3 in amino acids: CASSPLLAKNIQYF. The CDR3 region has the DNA TGTGCCAGCAGTCCTCTACTAGCCAAAAACATTCAGTACTTC.

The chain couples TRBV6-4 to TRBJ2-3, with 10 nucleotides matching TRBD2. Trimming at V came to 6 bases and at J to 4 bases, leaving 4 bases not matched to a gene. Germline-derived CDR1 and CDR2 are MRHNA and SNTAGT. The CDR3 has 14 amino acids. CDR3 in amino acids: CASSASGGADTQYF. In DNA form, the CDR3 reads TGTGCCAGCAGCGCCAGCGGGGGGGCAGATACGCAGTATTTT.

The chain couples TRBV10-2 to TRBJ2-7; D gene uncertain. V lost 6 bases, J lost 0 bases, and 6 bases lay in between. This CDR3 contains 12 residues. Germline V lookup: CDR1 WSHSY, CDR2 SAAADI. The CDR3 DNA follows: TGCGCCAGCAGCAACAGCTCCTACGAGCAGTACTTC. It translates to CASSNSSYEQYF.

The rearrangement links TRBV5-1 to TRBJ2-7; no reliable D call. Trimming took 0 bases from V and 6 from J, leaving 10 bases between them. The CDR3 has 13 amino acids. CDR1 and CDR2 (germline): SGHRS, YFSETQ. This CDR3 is CASSLEGSPEQYV. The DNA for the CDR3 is TGCGCCAGCAGCTTGGAGGGATCCCCCGAGCAGTACGTC.

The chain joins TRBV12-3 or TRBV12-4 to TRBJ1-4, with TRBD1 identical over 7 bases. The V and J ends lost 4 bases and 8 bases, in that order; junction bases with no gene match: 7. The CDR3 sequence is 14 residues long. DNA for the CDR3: TGTGCCAGCAGTTCAGGACAGGTTGAGGAAAAACTGTTTTTT. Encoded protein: CASSSGQVEEKLFF.

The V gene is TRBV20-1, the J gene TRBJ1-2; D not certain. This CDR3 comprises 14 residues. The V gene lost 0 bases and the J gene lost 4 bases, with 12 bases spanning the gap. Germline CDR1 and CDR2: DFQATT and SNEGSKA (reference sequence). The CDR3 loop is CSARDPPGGYGYTF. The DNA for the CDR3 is TGCAGTGCTAGAGATCCGCCCGGCGGCTATGGCTACACCTTC.

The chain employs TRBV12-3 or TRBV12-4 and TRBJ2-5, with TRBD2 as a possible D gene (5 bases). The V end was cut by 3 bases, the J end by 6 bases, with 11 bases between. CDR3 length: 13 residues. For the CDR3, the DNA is TGTGCCAGCAGTTTCAGCGGCTGGCAGACCCAGTACTTC. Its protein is CASSFSGWQTQYF.

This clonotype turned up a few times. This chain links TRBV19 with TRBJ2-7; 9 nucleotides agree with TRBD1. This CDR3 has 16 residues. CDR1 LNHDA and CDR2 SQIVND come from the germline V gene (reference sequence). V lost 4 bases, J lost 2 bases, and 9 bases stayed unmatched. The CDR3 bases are TGTGCCAGTAGTACACGGGACAGGGAAGGCACCTACGAGCAGTACTTC. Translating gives CASSTRDREGTYEQYF. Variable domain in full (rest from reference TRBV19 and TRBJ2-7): DGGITQSPKYLFRKEGQNVTLSCEQNLNHDAMYWYRQDPGQGLRLIYYSQIVNDFQKGDIAEGYSVSREKKESFPLTVTSAQKNPTAFYLCASSTRDREGTYEQYFGPGTRLTVT.

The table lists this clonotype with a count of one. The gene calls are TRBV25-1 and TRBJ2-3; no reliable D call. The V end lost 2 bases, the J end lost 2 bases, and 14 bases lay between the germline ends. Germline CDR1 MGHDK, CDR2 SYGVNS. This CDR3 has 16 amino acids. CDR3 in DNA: TGTGCCAGCAGTGAAGGCGAGACGGGCTCCACAGATACGCAGTATTTT. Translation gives CASSEGETGSTDTQYF.

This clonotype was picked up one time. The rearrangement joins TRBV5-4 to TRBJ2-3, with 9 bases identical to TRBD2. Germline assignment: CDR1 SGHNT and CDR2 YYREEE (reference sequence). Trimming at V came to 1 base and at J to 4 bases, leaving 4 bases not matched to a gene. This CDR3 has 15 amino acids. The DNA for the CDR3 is TGTGCCAGCAGCTTGTTTCTAGCGGGATCAGATACGCAGTATTTT. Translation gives CASSLFLAGSDTQYF.

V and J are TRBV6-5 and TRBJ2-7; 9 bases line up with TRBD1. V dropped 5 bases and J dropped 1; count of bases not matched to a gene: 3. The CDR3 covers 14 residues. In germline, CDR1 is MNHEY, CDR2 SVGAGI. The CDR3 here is CASSGTGTSYEQYV. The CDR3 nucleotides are TGTGCCAGCAGTGGGACAGGGACTTCCTACGAGCAGTACGTC.

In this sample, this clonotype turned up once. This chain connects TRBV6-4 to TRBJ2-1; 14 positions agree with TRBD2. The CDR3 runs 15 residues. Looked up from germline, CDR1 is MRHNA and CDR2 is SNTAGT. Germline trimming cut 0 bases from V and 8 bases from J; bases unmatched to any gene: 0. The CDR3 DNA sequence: TGTGCCAGCAGTGACTCGACTAGCGGGGGGGATGAGCAGTTCTTC. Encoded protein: CASSDSTSGGDEQFF.

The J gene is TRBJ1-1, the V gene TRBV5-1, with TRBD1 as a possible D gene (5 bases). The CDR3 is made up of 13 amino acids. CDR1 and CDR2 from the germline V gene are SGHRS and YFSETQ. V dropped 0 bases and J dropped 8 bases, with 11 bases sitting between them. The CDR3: CASSLVGAVEAFF. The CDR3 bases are TGCGCCAGCAGCTTGGTCGGGGCAGTCGAAGCTTTCTTT.

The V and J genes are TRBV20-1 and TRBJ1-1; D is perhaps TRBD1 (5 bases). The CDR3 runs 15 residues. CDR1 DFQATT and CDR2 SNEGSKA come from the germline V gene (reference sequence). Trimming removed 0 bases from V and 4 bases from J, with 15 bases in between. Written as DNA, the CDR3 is TGCAGTGCTAGAGATGGTGGTAGGGGCGGCACTGAAGCTTTCTTT. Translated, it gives CSARDGGRGGTEAFF.

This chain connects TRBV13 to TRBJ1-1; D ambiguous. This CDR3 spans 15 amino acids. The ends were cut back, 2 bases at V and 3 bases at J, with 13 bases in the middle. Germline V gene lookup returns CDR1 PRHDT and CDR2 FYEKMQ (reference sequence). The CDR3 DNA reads TGTGCCAGCAGCTTATATGGTAGTCCGGACACTGAAGCTTTCTTT. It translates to CASSLYGSPDTEAFF.

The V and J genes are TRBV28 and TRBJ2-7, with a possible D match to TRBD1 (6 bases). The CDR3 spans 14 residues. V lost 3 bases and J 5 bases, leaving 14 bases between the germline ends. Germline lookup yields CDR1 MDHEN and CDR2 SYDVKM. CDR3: CASSFRFRTDEQYF. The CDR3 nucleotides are TGTGCCAGCAGTTTTCGATTTCGGACAGACGAGCAGTACTTC.

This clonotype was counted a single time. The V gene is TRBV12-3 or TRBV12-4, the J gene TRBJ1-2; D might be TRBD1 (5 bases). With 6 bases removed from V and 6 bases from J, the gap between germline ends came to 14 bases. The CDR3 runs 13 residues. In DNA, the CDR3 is TGTGCCAGCAGCCTCTGGGGAGGGGATGGCTACACCTTC. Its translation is CASSLWGGDGYTF.

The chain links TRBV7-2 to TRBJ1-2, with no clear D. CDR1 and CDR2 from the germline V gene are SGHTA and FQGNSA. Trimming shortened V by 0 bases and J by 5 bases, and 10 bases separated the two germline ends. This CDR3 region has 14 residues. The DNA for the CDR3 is TGTGCCAGCAGCTTAGCGCGGGCAGGTTATGGCTACACCTTC. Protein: CASSLARAGYGYTF.